Listed below are T cell receptor beta chains from one sample, sequenced in a study of regulatory T cells in long-lasting Graves disease. One entry per CDR3 protein results from TCRdb running MiXCR on the multiplex PCR reads. The table includes 520,000 or so distinct CDR3 sequences, around 12% detected once. This same sample was also taken into another study, of T cells in Graves' hyperthyroidism and ophthalmopathy.

The material was peripheral blood mononuclear cells (PBMCs), obtained at new diagnosis, from a patient treated with antithyroid drugs. The source is a woman aged 25 to 39 with Graves disease. CDR3s include the opening cysteine and the closing phenylalanine or tryptophan. The D gene is left open where the match is weak. Where a row states a size, it is once, few, many or the class of an expanded clone; other rows omit it.

CASSLMGGYEQYF	TGTGCCAGCAGTTTAATGGGGGGCTACGAGCAGTACTTC	NA	TRBV28	TRBJ2-7	many	13
CASSISGRGRNQPQHF	TGTGCCAGTAGTATCTCGGGTAGGGGACGAAATCAGCCCCAGCATTTT	NA	TRBV19	TRBJ1-5	NA	16
CASSELNSGSSNTGELFF	TGTGCCAGCAGTGAACTGAATAGCGGGAGCTCGAACACCGGGGAGCTGTTTTTT	TRBD2	TRBV2	TRBJ2-2	many	18
CATSLGTATLTYEQYF	TGTGCCACCTCACTAGGGACGGCGACACTCACCTACGAGCAGTACTTC	NA	TRBV10-3	TRBJ2-7	NA	16
CASSLDPRLAGAVGRETQYF	TGTGCCAGCAGCTTGGACCCCCGACTAGCGGGAGCGGTCGGGCGAGAGACCCAGTACTTC	TRBD2	TRBV7-2	TRBJ2-5	NA	20
CSVEDRHNAVYEQYF	TGCAGCGTTGAAGATCGACACAACGCCGTCTACGAGCAGTACTTC	NA	TRBV29-1	TRBJ2-7	NA	15
CAGILNTEAFF	TGTGCCGGCATACTTAACACTGAAGCTTTCTTT	NA	TRBV28	TRBJ1-1	NA	11
CAWSARRLGGELFF	TGTGCCTGGAGTGCCCGTCGACTGGGCGGGGAGCTGTTTTTT	NA	TRBV30	TRBJ2-2	few	14
CASSSQQLNTEAFF	TGTGCCAGCAGCTCCCAGCAGCTGAACACTGAAGCTTTCTTT	NA	TRBV11-3	TRBJ1-1	many	14
CATSNRDRNSPLHF	TGTGCCACCAGCAACCGGGACAGGAATTCACCCCTCCACTTT	TRBD1	TRBV15	TRBJ1-6	few	14
CASSRTGREQYF	TGTGCCAGTAGTAGGACAGGGCGGGAGCAGTACTTC	TRBD1	TRBV19	TRBJ2-7	NA	12
CASSSGQLIAKNIQYF	TGTGCCAGCAGCTCCGGACAGCTAATAGCCAAAAACATTCAGTACTTC	NA	TRBV11-2	TRBJ2-4	few	16
CASSLGRRAYNEQFF	TGTGCCAGCAGTTTAGGGCGGAGAGCCTACAATGAGCAGTTCTTC	NA	TRBV12-3/TRBV12-4	TRBJ2-1	many	15
CATSRDLTGRVYGYTF	TGTGCCACCAGCAGAGACCTGACAGGAAGGGTCTATGGCTACACCTTC	NA	TRBV15	TRBJ1-2	many	16
CASSLQGPDYNEQFF	TGTGCCAGCAGCTTACAGGGTCCGGACTACAATGAGCAGTTCTTC	NA	TRBV7-9	TRBJ2-1	NA	15
CASSHRDRPLDEQYF	TGTGCCAGCAGCCACCGGGACAGGCCCCTGGACGAGCAGTACTTC	TRBD1	TRBV5-8	TRBJ2-7	NA	15
CSARDYGGKQETQYF	TGCAGTGCTAGAGATTATGGAGGGAAGCAAGAGACCCAGTACTTC	NA	TRBV20-1	TRBJ2-5	NA	15
CASSLGPRDRGYNEQFF	TGTGCCAGCAGCTTGGGCCCCCGGGACAGGGGCTACAATGAGCAGTTCTTC	TRBD1	TRBV5-4	TRBJ2-1	many	17
CASSVGPWHEQFF	TGTGCCAGCAGCGTAGGCCCTTGGCATGAGCAGTTCTTC	NA	TRBV9	TRBJ2-1	once	13
CASSGRAGYDTQYF	TGTGCCAGCAGTGGAAGAGCGGGATACGATACGCAGTATTTT	TRBD2	TRBV6-2/TRBV6-3	TRBJ2-3	few	14
CASSEGWPPEPGNTIYF	TGTGCCAGCAGTGAAGGGTGGCCCCCTGAACCTGGAAACACCATATATTTT	NA	TRBV2	TRBJ1-3	many	17
CASSRRGDRPERTDTQYF	TGTGCCAGCTCACGTAGGGGGGACAGACCCGAACGCACAGATACGCAGTATTTT	NA	TRBV18	TRBJ2-3	NA	18
CASTGYTEAFF	TGTGCCAGCACAGGGTACACTGAAGCTTTCTTT	NA	TRBV2	TRBJ1-1	many	11
CATSDTGGSYGYTF	TGTGCCACCAGTGATACAGGGGGCAGCTATGGCTACACCTTC	TRBD1	TRBV24-1	TRBJ1-2	NA	14
CASSESRAGELFF	TGCGCCAGCAGTGAGTCGCGAGCCGGGGAGCTGTTTTTT	NA	TRBV10-1	TRBJ2-2	few	13
CSYTRSGTGYGYTF	TGCAGCTACACTCGATCAGGGACAGGGTATGGCTACACCTTC	TRBD1	TRBV29-1	TRBJ1-2	many	14
CASSPSRRQETQYF	TGTGCCAGCAGCCCCTCCCGACGCCAAGAGACCCAGTACTTC	NA	TRBV6-1	TRBJ2-5	NA	14
CSARRASGRALEQYF	TGCAGTGCTAGACGAGCTAGCGGGAGGGCCCTCGAGCAGTACTTC	TRBD2	TRBV20-1	TRBJ2-7	few	15
CASSRDANQPQHF	TGTGCCAGCAGCCGGGACGCCAATCAGCCCCAGCATTTT	NA	TRBV6-1	TRBJ1-5	NA	13
CASSLVGGSRNTIYF	TGTGCCAGCAGCTTAGTAGGGGGATCGCGAAACACCATATATTTT	NA	TRBV11-2	TRBJ1-3	NA	15
CASSPRPRNTIYF	TGTGCCAGCTCACCACGACCCCGAAACACCATATATTTT	NA	TRBV18	TRBJ1-3	many	13
CASSSLNDLVVTQYF	TGTGCCAGCAGCTCCCTTAACGATCTAGTAGTTACGCAGTATTTT	NA	TRBV7-2	TRBJ2-3	many	15
CATSMPGSNQPQHF	TGTGCCACCAGCATGCCAGGTAGCAATCAGCCCCAGCATTTT	NA	TRBV15	TRBJ1-5	NA	14
CASSPSRVGEQYF	TGCGCCAGCAGCCCCTCTAGGGTGGGGGAGCAGTACTTC	NA	TRBV2	TRBJ2-7	few	13
CASSTNREGYTF	TGCGCCAGCAGCACCAACAGGGAGGGCTACACCTTC	NA	TRBV5-5	TRBJ1-2	few	12
CASSLTGAPQETQYF	TGCGCCAGCAGCTTGACAGGGGCCCCCCAAGAGACCCAGTACTTC	TRBD1	TRBV5-1	TRBJ2-5	many	15
CATSDHAVDPTATPYGYTF	TGTGCCACCAGTGACCATGCAGTGGACCCGACGGCAACCCCCTATGGCTACACCTTC	NA	TRBV24-1	TRBJ1-2	many	19
CASSQILRGKAFF	TGCGCCAGCAGCCAAATTTTGAGGGGCAAAGCTTTCTTT	NA	TRBV4-1	TRBJ1-1	many	13
CASSPSGTFYGYTF	TGTGCCAGCAGCCCATCAGGGACCTTCTATGGCTACACCTTC	NA	TRBV7-9	TRBJ1-2	NA	14
CATSRVFNGELFF	TGTGCCACCAGCAGAGTTTTTAACGGGGAGCTGTTTTTT	NA	TRBV15	TRBJ2-2	many	13
CASSPGLAGEGYEQYF	TGTGCCAGCTCACCGGGACTAGCGGGAGAAGGCTACGAGCAGTACTTC	TRBD2	TRBV18	TRBJ2-7	few	16
CASSLARLGYTF	TGTGCCAGCAGCTTAGCCAGGCTGGGCTACACCTTC	NA	TRBV7-9	TRBJ1-2	NA	12
CASSLGTSGSSYEQYF	TGTGCCAGCAGCTTAGGGACTAGCGGGAGCTCCTACGAGCAGTACTTC	TRBD2	TRBV11-2	TRBJ2-7	many	16
CATSRDLSPTSANQPQHF	TGTGCCACCAGCAGAGATCTCTCCCCGACATCGGCCAATCAGCCCCAGCATTTT	NA	TRBV15	TRBJ1-5	few	18